This T cell receptor (beta chain) was recovered during a study of T cell changes during pregnancy in multiple sclerosis (dated 2019 in TCRdb). For the study in its entirety: In women with multiple sclerosis, the researchers looked at how the T cell repertoire shifted as pregnancy progressed.

Trimming at the junction amounts to 2 bases on V and 0 bases on J, and the germline ends lie 9 bases apart. Sequences SGHDT (CDR1) and YYEEEE (CDR2) are obtained from the germline V gene. Measured from the cysteine to the phenylalanine, the CDR3 is 15 residues long. The DNA shown is the 45-base CDR3, in frame from base 1. The library was prepared using the immunoSEQ multiplex PCR assay. In its TCRdb copy, this immuneACCESS table keeps in-frame sequences only and misses some clones. Where compared with another copy, unresolved V genes explain less than half of these, and the others have no known cause. The sample includes about 50,000 clones, with approximately 94% observed a single time. Together, the top ten hold around 0.34% of the sample. Of note for this clone: There is no known antigen for this receptor. One base away there is no much larger clone; base qualities are not given.

The chain joins TRBV5-6 to TRBJ2-1, with no reliable assignment of the D segment. This specimen consisted of CD4+ T cells from peripheral blood mononuclear cells, obtained in the third trimester of pregnancy. This TCR derives from a female donor with multiple sclerosis, enrolled in a pregnancy study. The CDR3 protein sequence reads: CASSLQVSSYNEQFF. The nucleotide sequence is TGTGCCAGCAGCTTACAAGTCAGCTCCTACAATGAGCAGTTCTTC.